Below, 30 T cell receptor beta chains from the same sample are listed, as sequenced in a study of identical twins' blood T cells. MiXCR, applied by TCRdb to the 5' RACE reads, yields one record per CDR3 protein. The sample carries 300,000 to 400,000 distinct CDR3 sequences, over 25% recorded once. Input material: PBMCs. The receptors stem from a woman aged 18-50 years in good health.

The V call is TRBV25-1, the J call TRBJ2-1, with 11 bases that match TRBD2. V trimming: 4 bases; J trimming: 4 bases; junction bases outside the gene matches: 15. The length of the CDR3 is 19 residues. Germline CDR1 reads MGHDK; CDR2 reads SYGVNS. CDR3: CASSGVSGTSGKAYNEQFF. The CDR3 nucleotides are TGTGCCAGCAGTGGTGTCTCCGGGACTAGCGGAAAGGCATACAATGAGCAGTTCTTC.

This clonotype has just a few counts. The DNA for the CDR3 is TGTGCCAGCAGCGCCGGGGACACCACAGATACGCAGTATTTT. Translating gives CASSAGDTTDTQYF. This chain uses TRBV9 with TRBJ2-3; maybe TRBD1 (6 bases). The CDR3 totals 14 residues. Germline V gene sequence: CDR1 SGDLS, CDR2 YYNGEE. Trimming cost V 3 bases and J 2 bases, with 10 bases left between them. The variable domain in full, completed from reference TRBV9 and TRBJ2-3, reads DSGVTQTPKHLITATGQRVTLRCSPRSGDLSVYWYQQSLDQGLQFLIQYYNGEERAKGNILERFSAQQFPDLHSELNLSSLELGDSALYFCASSAGDTTDTQYFGPGTRLTVL.

Concerning this clonotype: Its ends do not fully match the called genes, so a read error is possible. The chain employs TRBV28 and TRBJ2-4, with no clear D. The CDR3 is 13 amino acids. CDR1 MDHEN and CDR2 SYDVKM come from the germline V gene. CDR3 sequence (DNA): TGTGCCAACAGTGAGCACTCTCCAAACATTCAGTGCTTC. It encodes CANSEHSPNIQCF. Variable domain in full (rest from reference TRBV28 and TRBJ2-4): DVKVTQSSRYLVKRTGEKVFLECVQDMDHENMFWYRQDPGLGLRLIYFSYDVKMKEKGDIPEGYSVSREKKERFSLILESASTNQTSMYLCANSEHSPNIQCFGAGTRLSVL.

In this sample, this clonotype turned up a few times. The junction does not match germline at one end; this may be a read error. This CDR3 reads CRVGPTLGLAEYNEQFF. The DNA of the CDR3 is TGCCGCGTCGGACCTACACTGGGACTAGCGGAGTACAATGAGCAGTTCTTC. The rearrangement joins TRBV29-1 to TRBJ2-1; 11 nucleotides agree with TRBD2. This CDR3 has 17 residues. CDR1 is SQVTM, CDR2 ANQGSEA, per germline.

V usage is TRBV5-4 and J usage is TRBJ2-1; TRBD2 matches at 9 bases. The germline V gene encodes CDR1 SGHNT and CDR2 YYREEE (reference sequence). Unmatched junction bases numbered 10, after V lost 2 bases and J lost 7 bases. The CDR3 has 16 amino acids. The chain's CDR3 is CASSFKGGLAMNEQFF. DNA of the CDR3: TGTGCCAGCAGCTTTAAAGGGGGACTAGCAATGAATGAGCAGTTCTTC.

The chain employs TRBV2 and TRBJ1-5; 7 bases map to TRBD1. The germline V gene has CDR1 SNHLY and CDR2 FYNNEI. V lost 7 bases and J lost 5; bases outside the gene matches: 2. There are 12 residues in the CDR3. DNA for the CDR3: TGTGCCAGCATCGGGACAGATCAGCCCCAGCATTTT. Its translation is CASIGTDQPQHF.

In the case of this clonotype: It is unclear where the CDR3 begins or ends on the DNA, so no DNA is shown, and the CDR3 is as TCRdb lists it. V usage is TRBV29-1 and J usage is TRBJ1-2; TRBD1 is the table's D call and was not checked against the DNA. Termini included, the CDR3 measures 14 amino acids. CDR1 is SQVTM and CDR2 is ANQGSEA in the germline V gene. CDR3 region: CSVDFGGGNSGYTF.

The rearrangement uses TRBV20-1 and TRBJ1-1; D is unresolved. Trimming cost V 7 bases and J 7 bases, with 22 bases left between them. Germline-derived CDR1 and CDR2 are DFQATT and SNEGSKA (reference sequence). The CDR3 spans 14 residues. CDR3 nucleotides: TGCAGTGTCCCGCAACACCAATCTTTCGGTGAAGCTTTCTTT. Protein sequence: CSVPQHQSFGEAFF.

About this clonotype: A read error may explain this, as a much larger clone is one base away. The genes are TRBV6-2 or TRBV6-3 and TRBJ2-7, with D unresolved. The germline CDR1 and CDR2 sequences are MNHEY and SVGEGT. The CDR3 has 11 residues. CDR3 region: CDSRRMGEQYF. CDR3 bases: TGTGACAGCAGGCGTATGGGCGAGCAGTACTTC.

This clonotype turned up a few times. This chain joins TRBV20-1 and TRBJ1-1, with D perhaps matching TRBD1 (5 bases). The germline V and J ends were trimmed by 3 bases and 3 bases, with 8 bases remaining between them. The CDR3 consists of 12 residues. The V gene's germline CDR1 is DFQATT and CDR2 SNEGSKA (reference sequence). The CDR3 DNA reads TGCAGTGCTAGCGGGACGTACACTGAAGCTTTCTTT. Translated: CSASGTYTEAFF.

This chain joins TRBV13 and TRBJ2-1; 8 bases map to TRBD2. V lost 2 bases and J lost 8; bases outside the gene matches: 8. Germline V gives CDR1 PRHDT, CDR2 FYEKMQ (reference sequence). This CDR3 has 15 amino acids. The DNA of the CDR3 is TGTGCCAGCAGCTTATTAGCGGGGAGAATCGATGAGCAGTTCTTC. Translation: CASSLLAGRIDEQFF. Using reference TRBV13 and TRBJ2-1 for the parts outside the CDR3, the full variable domain is AAGVIQSPRHLIKEKRETATLKCYPIPRHDTVYWYQQGPGQDPQFLISFYEKMQSDKGSIPDRFSAQQFSDYHSELNMSSLELGDSALYFCASSLLAGRIDEQFFGPGTRLTVL.

The rearrangement links TRBV20-1 to TRBJ2-7; no reliable D call. The ends were cut back, 2 bases at V and 6 bases at J, with 20 bases in the middle. Germline CDR1 DFQATT, CDR2 SNEGSKA (reference sequence). This CDR3 comprises 15 residues. Here the CDR3 DNA reads TGCAGTGCTAGATCCCCAGGAACAGACTTCTGCGAGCAGTACTTC. Translating it yields CSARSPGTDFCEQYF.

The J gene is TRBJ2-7, the V gene TRBV30; possibly TRBD1 or TRBD2 for D (5 bases each). The CDR3 contains 14 residues. Germline values: CDR1 GTSNPN, CDR2 SVGIG (reference sequence). Trimming left V 5 bases short and J 6 bases short, with 20 bases between. The CDR3 DNA sequence: TGTGCCTGGGCACGGGACCTCGAAGTCTCCGAGCAGTACTTC. It yields the protein CAWARDLEVSEQYF.

The genes are TRBV5-1 and TRBJ2-7; 14 nucleotides match TRBD2. The ends lost 3 bases at V and 11 bases at J; junction bases unmatched: 7. The CDR3 runs to 14 residues. Germline assignment: CDR1 SGHRS and CDR2 YFSETQ. CDR3 coding DNA: TGCGCCAGCAGCTGGGGACTAGCGGGAGATAGTAAGTACTTC. Translation gives CASSWGLAGDSKYF.

The V and J genes are TRBV7-2 and TRBJ2-3; D ambiguous. V was trimmed by 3 bases and J by 6 bases, leaving 4 bases between them. This CDR3 has 11 amino acids. Germline assignment: CDR1 SGHTA and CDR2 FQGNSA. The CDR3 sequence: CTSSFLDTQYF. The DNA for the CDR3 is TGTACCAGCAGCTTCCTGGATACGCAGTATTTT.

This clonotype was counted a few times. This chain links TRBV2 with TRBJ1-1; no reliable D call. V lost 4 bases to trimming and J lost 5 bases, with 20 bases between them. Germline V gene lookup returns CDR1 SNHLY and CDR2 FYNNEI. The CDR3 has 16 amino acids. This CDR3 is CASSGLLRGVLTEAFF. The CDR3, as DNA: TGTGCCAGCAGTGGTCTCCTAAGAGGCGTTTTGACTGAAGCTTTCTTT.

This chain uses TRBV7-9 with TRBJ2-4; TRBD2 matches 13 bases. In germline, CDR1 is SEHNR, CDR2 FQNEAQ (reference sequence). The CDR3 loop spans 18 amino acids. Trimming took 4 bases from V and 0 from J; bases not matched to a gene: 6. The CDR3 region has the DNA TGTGCCAGCAGCTCCAGGACTAGCGGGAGCTTAGCCAAAAACATTCAGTACTTC. Amino acids: CASSSRTSGSLAKNIQYF. The entire variable domain, with the rest obtained from reference TRBV7-9 and TRBJ2-4, is as follows: DTGVSQNPRHKITKRGQNVTFRCDPISEHNRLYWYRQTLGQGPEFLTYFQNEAQLEKSRLLSDRFSAERPKGSFSTLEIQRTEQGDSAMYLCASSSRTSGSLAKNIQYFGAGTRLSVL.

V usage is TRBV20-1 and J usage is TRBJ2-5; TRBD1 might be the D (5 bases). Germline CDR1 and CDR2: DFQATT and SNEGSKA (reference sequence). The CDR3 runs to 12 residues. V was pared by 4 bases and J by 3 bases, with 9 bases between. CDR3 residues: CSATGSKETQYF. CDR3 DNA sequence: TGCAGTGCTACAGGGTCAAAAGAGACCCAGTACTTC.

As regards this clonotype: One end of the junction varies from germline; a read error may be responsible. The V gene is TRBV20-1, the J gene TRBJ1-3; D ambiguous. This CDR3 region has 14 residues. Germline V gives CDR1 DFQATT, CDR2 SNEGSKA (reference sequence). CDR3 DNA sequence: TGCAGTGCTAGAGGAGAGACCTCTGGAAACACCGTATATTTT. Translated: CSARGETSGNTVYF.

This sequence joins TRBV19 and TRBJ1-1; TRBD1 aligns across 8 bases. In germline, CDR1 is LNHDA, CDR2 SQIVND (reference sequence). The V and J ends lost 7 bases and 5 bases, in that order; junction bases with no gene match: 15. The CDR3 is made up of 16 amino acids. CDR3 loop: CASIPRNRGKRTEAFF. CDR3 bases: TGTGCCAGTATTCCTCGGAACAGGGGGAAGCGGACTGAAGCTTTCTTT.

This chain joins TRBV19 and TRBJ2-7; D is possibly TRBD1 or TRBD2 (6 bases each). The germline V and J ends were trimmed by 8 bases and 4 bases, with 15 bases remaining between them. The CDR3 loop spans 13 amino acids. CDR1 LNHDA and CDR2 SQIVND come from the germline V gene (reference sequence). The CDR3 protein is CASQGSGTYEQYF. CDR3 nucleotide sequence: TGTGCCAGTCAGGGGTCAGGGACTTACGAGCAGTACTTC.

J is TRBJ1-2 and V is TRBV5-1, with D possibly being TRBD1 (6 bases). Germline values: CDR1 SGHRS, CDR2 YFSETQ. V was cut by 7 bases and J by 3 bases, with 13 bases left in between. The CDR3 spans 13 residues. The CDR3 coding sequence is TGCGCCAGCGGATCAGGGGTGGACTATGGCTACACCTTC. Protein sequence: CASGSGVDYGYTF.

This chain joins TRBV23-1 and TRBJ1-5; no definite D call. TRBV23-1 carries the ORF label, with uncertain function. Trimming shortened V by 9 bases and J by 0 bases, and 18 bases separated the two germline ends. The CDR3 sequence is 16 residues long. The CDR3 region is CARLHLDTPSNQPQHF. The CDR3 DNA is TGCGCCAGACTTCACCTCGACACGCCTAGCAATCAGCCCCAGCATTTT.

V gene TRBV5-1 combines with J gene TRBJ2-1; 8 bases are shared with TRBD2. J lost 0 bases, V lost 4 bases, and 6 bases had no gene match. The length of the CDR3 is 16 residues. From germline, CDR1 is SGHRS and CDR2 YFSETQ. In nucleotides, the CDR3 is TGCGCCAGCAGCGACGGGACTAGTAGCTCCTACAATGAGCAGTTCTTC. This sequence encodes CASSDGTSSSYNEQFF. The entire variable domain, with the rest obtained from reference TRBV5-1 and TRBJ2-1, is as follows: KAGVTQTPRYLIKTRGQQVTLSCSPISGHRSVSWYQQTPGQGLQFLFEYFSETQRNKGNFPGRFSGRQFSNSRSEMNVSTLELGDSALYLCASSDGTSSSYNEQFFGPGTRLTVL.

This clonotype was seen a few times. The gene calls are TRBV7-9 and TRBJ1-1; weak D call: TRBD1 (5 bases). The CDR3 extends over 13 amino acids. Germline V gene lookup returns CDR1 SEHNR and CDR2 FQNEAQ (reference sequence). Trimming took 5 bases from V and 10 from J, leaving 17 bases between them. The DNA of the CDR3 is TGTGCCAGCAGCGTATACCGGGACGGTGCAGCTTTCTTT. Translation gives CASSVYRDGAAFF.

This clonotype was found a few times. This chain uses TRBV9 with TRBJ1-1; D gene ambiguous. V lost 2 bases to trimming and J lost 1 base, with 18 bases between them. The V gene's germline CDR1 is SGDLS and CDR2 YYNGEE. The CDR3 extends over 17 amino acids. In DNA form, the CDR3 reads TGTGCCAGCAGCGTGGCCGAGACACGGATCCAGAACACTGAAGCTTTCTTT. Its translation is CASSVAETRIQNTEAFF.

The J gene is TRBJ1-1, the V gene TRBV6-1; tentatively, D is TRBD1 (6 bases). V dropped 6 bases and J dropped 4 bases, with 15 bases sitting between them. The CDR3 runs 14 residues. Looked up from germline, CDR1 is MNHNS and CDR2 is SASEGT. DNA of the CDR3: TGTGCCAGCAGCCTAGAACAGGGAGCCACTGAAGCTTTCTTT. It specifies CASSLEQGATEAFF.

This sequence joins TRBV20-1 and TRBJ1-4; 8 nucleotides agree with TRBD1. V trimming: 2 bases; J trimming: 2 bases; junction bases outside the gene matches: 1. Germline CDR1 DFQATT, CDR2 SNEGSKA (reference sequence). The CDR3 contains 14 residues. The CDR3 DNA reads as TGCAGTGCTAGACCAGGGGGCACTAATGAAAAACTGTTTTTT. Encoded protein: CSARPGGTNEKLFF.

This chain uses TRBV29-1 with TRBJ2-2, with D perhaps matching TRBD2 (5 bases). Trimming left V 6 bases short and J 0 bases short, with 17 bases between. The CDR3 consists of 16 residues. CDR1 SQVTM and CDR2 ANQGSEA come from the germline V gene. The CDR3 DNA follows: TGCAGCGTCCTCCCCCGGGAAACAGCGAACACCGGGGAGCTGTTTTTT. Protein: CSVLPRETANTGELFF.

The rearrangement joins TRBV7-9 to TRBJ2-1, with D possibly TRBD2 on 5 matching bases. Looked up from germline, CDR1 is SEHNR and CDR2 is FQNEAQ (reference sequence). This CDR3 contains 11 residues. V was trimmed by 11 bases and J by 4 bases, leaving 9 bases between them. The CDR3 DNA reads as TGTGCCCCGGGGAATTACAATGAGCAGTTCTTC. This codes for CAPGNYNEQFF.